The subject of this entry is one TCR beta chain. From germline, CDR1 is SGHTA and CDR2 FQGNSA. The CDR3 contains 11 residues. With 3 bases removed from V and 6 bases from J, the gap between germline ends came to 5 bases. The data belong to a study of blood T cell repertoires in COVID-19. Clones were read by immunoSEQ multiplex PCR, and TCRdb kept only the in-frame ones, dropping some. The sample has approximately 300,000 clones; roughly 90% are singletons. Categorization into cohorts depended on clinical history that participants reported. Sequencing used PBMCs or T cells enriched from blood (not recorded which). The receptor was derived from a woman aged 25 to 39 who had been exposed to COVID-19. The V gene is TRBV7-2, the J gene TRBJ2-5, with unresolved D. CDR3 residues: CASSFSQTQYF. The CDR3 bases are TGTGCCAGCAGCTTTAGTCAGACCCAGTACTTC.